This TCR beta chain was sequenced for a study of T-cell reconstitution after alpha-beta-depleted transplantation in children. This CDR3 comprises 17 residues. CDR1 and CDR2 from the germline V gene are MGHRA and YSYEKL. The V and J ends lost 2 bases and 1 base, in that order; junction bases with no gene match: 2. Unique molecular identifiers were used in preparing the TCRbeta library. TCRdb ran MiXCR on the PCR reads and lists one entry per CDR3 protein. The data contain 350,000 to 450,000 distinct CDR3 sequences, roughly 20% of them singletons. This clonotype was observed a handful of times. The clonotype was recovered from a human donor who donated a stem cell graft to a child with acute myeloid leukemia. The V call is TRBV4-1, the J call TRBJ2-3, with TRBD2 identical over 14 bases. Sequenced here: PBMCs from the stem cell graft donor, sampled from the stem cell graft. In DNA, the CDR3 is TGCGCCAGCAGCCAAAGACTAGCGGGAGGGGGCACAGATACGCAGTATTTT. It is translated as CASSQRLAGGGTDTQYF.